The rows below give T cell receptor beta chains drawn from one sample of a study of cytomegalovirus exposure and HLA in healthy donors. Clones were read by immunoSEQ multiplex PCR, and TCRdb kept only the in-frame ones, dropping some. This sample's clone table lists 90,000 to 120,000 clones. The material sequenced was PBMCs. All receptors derive from a man in his fifties or sixties in good health and CMV-seronegative. Both conserved end residues are part of each CDR3. The D gene is left open where the match is weak.

TRBJ1-2 TRBV30 . CAWSVGIAYGYTF TGTGCCTGGAGTGTCGGTATTGCCTATGGCTACACCTTC
TRBJ2-5 TRBV5-1 . CASSLDDSQETQYF TGCGCCAGCAGCTTGGACGACAGCCAAGAGACCCAGTACTTC
TRBJ1-1 TRBV9 TRBD1 CASSPTGGMNTEAFF TGTGCCAGCAGCCCTACAGGGGGAATGAACACTGAAGCTTTCTTT
TRBJ2-3 TRBV7-8 TRBD1 CASSFRDRVADTQYF TGTGCCAGCAGCTTCCGGGACAGGGTGGCAGATACGCAGTATTTT
TRBJ1-1 TRBV9 . CASSPPSQGTEAFF TGTGCCAGCAGCCCTCCCTCTCAGGGCACTGAAGCTTTCTTT
TRBJ2-1 TRBV5-1 TRBD2 CASSWTVAGGQNEQFF TGCGCCAGCAGCTGGACCGTAGCGGGAGGGCAGAATGAGCAGTTCTTC
TRBJ1-5 TRBV7-9 TRBD1 CASSPGQVVGQPQHF TGTGCCAGCAGCCCGGGACAGGTCGTCGGTCAGCCCCAGCATTTT
TRBJ1-3 TRBV4-1 . CASSQVYPSTSGNTIYF TGCGCCAGCAGCCAAGTGTATCCATCTACCTCTGGAAACACCATATATTTT
TRBJ2-2 TRBV19 . CASSMPRQEHTGELFF TGTGCCAGTAGTATGCCCCGACAGGAGCACACCGGGGAGCTGTTTTTT
TRBJ2-3 TRBV15 TRBD2 CATSEGGTLHTQYF TGTGCCACCAGCGAGGGAGGGACTCTCCATACGCAGTATTTT
TRBJ2-7 TRBV6-5 TRBD1 CASSYLTGGYDEQYF TGTGCCAGCAGTTACCTTACAGGGGGCTACGACGAGCAGTACTTC
TRBJ2-7 TRBV18 TRBD2 CASSHAGEGNGEQYF TGTGCCAGCTCGCATGCCGGGGAGGGGAACGGCGAGCAGTACTTC
TRBJ1-2 TRBV5-4 TRBD1 CASSPYGQANYGYTF TGTGCCAGCAGCCCCTACGGACAGGCTAACTATGGCTACACCTTC
TRBJ2-7 TRBV19 . CASSLAEPYEQYF TGTGCCAGTTCCTTAGCGGAGCCCTACGAGCAGTACTTC
TRBJ2-2 TRBV5-8 TRBD1 CASRIEGAVGELFF TGTGCCAGCAGGATTGAGGGGGCAGTCGGGGAGCTGTTTTTT
TRBJ2-1 TRBV27 TRBD1 CASRTGVYNEQFF TGTGCCAGCAGGACAGGGGTCTACAATGAGCAGTTCTTC
TRBJ1-2 TRBV6-5 . CASRYSAGYYGYTF TGTGCCAGCAGGTACTCGGCAGGGTATTATGGCTACACCTTC
TRBJ1-1 TRBV5-1 . CASSLDSLNTEAFF TGCGCCAGCAGCTTGGACAGCTTGAACACTGAAGCTTTCTTT
TRBJ1-1 TRBV18 . CASSPRDGTLVEAFF TGTGCCAGCTCACCACGGGACGGGACTTTGGTTGAAGCTTTCTTT
TRBJ2-1 TRBV11-2 TRBD2 CASSYRLAGGGTHEQFF TGTGCCAGCAGTTACAGACTAGCGGGAGGTGGGACCCATGAGCAGTTCTTC